Listed below are T cell receptor beta chains from one sample, sequenced in a study of cytomegalovirus exposure and HLA in healthy donors. Assay used: immunoSEQ multiplex PCR; TCRdb lists only in-frame clones, some missing. With under 75,000 clones in the sample, the ten largest clones hold 2.4%. Sequencing input: PBMCs. These receptors were collected from a female donor in good health and CMV-seropositive. Each CDR3 is given with its conserved first and last residue.

v_gene: TRBV5-1; j_gene: TRBJ1-1; CDR3aa: CASSLDRLNTEAFF
v_gene: TRBV25-1; j_gene: TRBJ2-3; CDR3aa: CASSERGSGNTDTQYF
v_gene: TRBV6-5; j_gene: TRBJ1-2; CDR3aa: CASSPTENYGYTF
v_gene: TRBV28; j_gene: TRBJ1-4; CDR3aa: CASSLTGGLNEKLFF
v_gene: TRBV18; j_gene: TRBJ1-2; CDR3aa: CASSQDRGPYGYTF
v_gene: TRBV10-3; j_gene: TRBJ2-4; CDR3aa: CAISDRQGLAKNIQYF
v_gene: TRBV6-5; j_gene: TRBJ2-7; CDR3aa: CATRGGHEQYF
v_gene: TRBV5-1; j_gene: TRBJ1-4; CDR3aa: CASSSDSATNEKLFF
v_gene: TRBV29-1; j_gene: TRBJ2-5; CDR3aa: CSVEGRLAVQETQYF
v_gene: TRBV19; j_gene: TRBJ1-1; CDR3aa: CASSATGVVNTEAFF
v_gene: TRBV10-3; j_gene: TRBJ1-1; CDR3aa: CAISGGLRTEAFF
v_gene: TRBV18; j_gene: TRBJ2-1; CDR3aa: CATTQRGLNEQFF
v_gene: TRBV28; j_gene: TRBJ2-3; CDR3aa: CASSPGTSGRVDTQYF
v_gene: TRBV7-2; j_gene: TRBJ1-5; CDR3aa: CASSLMGAPQHF
v_gene: TRBV2; j_gene: TRBJ2-5; CDR3aa: CASMRASGYQETQYF
v_gene: TRBV11-1; j_gene: TRBJ2-7; CDR3aa: CASSLASGLATYEQYF
v_gene: TRBV28; j_gene: TRBJ1-1; CDR3aa: CASSLWQGATGAFF
v_gene: TRBV19; j_gene: TRBJ1-5; CDR3aa: CASSIGGEQPQHF
v_gene: TRBV9; j_gene: TRBJ1-6; CDR3aa: CASSVEGGGVGSPLHF
v_gene: TRBV5-4; j_gene: TRBJ2-5; CDR3aa: CASSLRDNQETQYF
v_gene: TRBV5-4; j_gene: TRBJ1-1; CDR3aa: CASSLSPAYEAFF
v_gene: TRBV6-5; j_gene: TRBJ1-4; CDR3aa: CASSYSVVDRAEKLFF
v_gene: TRBV7-9; j_gene: TRBJ2-5; CDR3aa: CASSSLLGRGAQETQYF
v_gene: TRBV28; j_gene: TRBJ2-3; CDR3aa: CASSPLSGREDTQYF
v_gene: TRBV2; j_gene: TRBJ1-6; CDR3aa: CASTANREYNSPLHF
v_gene: TRBV28; j_gene: TRBJ2-7; CDR3aa: CASRPSGDSYEQYF
v_gene: TRBV10-3; j_gene: TRBJ2-7; CDR3aa: CAIRVTLDGGYEQYF
v_gene: TRBV11-1; j_gene: TRBJ1-2; CDR3aa: CASSLGLPPTGMNGYTF
v_gene: TRBV29-1; j_gene: TRBJ2-7; CDR3aa: CSVETGTGAYEQYF
v_gene: TRBV20-1; j_gene: TRBJ1-5; CDR3aa: CSAGRDQPQHF
v_gene: TRBV5-1; j_gene: TRBJ2-1; CDR3aa: CASSLGTKAGGEQFF
v_gene: TRBV15; j_gene: TRBJ2-7; CDR3aa: CATSRDRGGGVYEQYF
v_gene: TRBV6-4; j_gene: TRBJ2-3; CDR3aa: CASSRTSGSTDTQYF